The 24 T cell receptor beta chains given below trace back to one sample, sequenced in a study of T cell repertoires in cytomegalovirus infection. TCRdb redid the calling of the reads with MiXCR, one entry per CDR3 protein. The sample lists about 180,000 distinct CDR3 sequences, approximately 15% occurring once. Specimen: PBMCs. The source of these receptors is a human donor in good health (CMV status not recorded). Some clones in this sample may be carry-over from other donors' samples.

The gene calls are TRBV14 and TRBJ2-3; TRBD2 might be the D (6 bases). The germline V gene has CDR1 SGHDN and CDR2 FVKESK. The CDR3 spans 15 residues. The V gene lost 0 bases and the J gene lost 4 bases, with 11 bases spanning the gap. CDR3 region: CASSQDGGRADTQYF. For the CDR3, the DNA is TGTGCCAGCAGCCAAGATGGAGGGAGAGCAGATACGCAGTATTTT.

At least ten counts were recorded for this clonotype. This chain links TRBV7-2 with TRBJ2-1; the D is unclear. The CDR3 extends over 14 amino acids. Germline loops: CDR1 SGHTA, CDR2 FQGNSA. Trimming took off 5 bases at V and 5 bases at J, with 13 bases between the two ends. CDR3 protein: CASSRNDGNNEQFF. The CDR3, as DNA: TGTGCCAGCAGCCGGAACGACGGCAACAATGAGCAGTTCTTC.

This clonotype was counted a few times. The chain combines TRBV19 with TRBJ2-2; TRBD1 aligns across 10 bases. Germline V gene sequence: CDR1 LNHDA, CDR2 SQIVND (reference sequence). The CDR3 contains 14 residues. V lost 6 bases to trimming and J lost 7 bases; unmatched junction nucleotides: 5. The CDR3 bases are TGTGCCAGTAGGATGACAGGGGGCGGCGGGGAGCTGTTTTTT. Protein sequence: CASRMTGGGGELFF.

This clonotype has ten or more counts. The chain has TRBV7-6 and TRBJ2-1; D remains ambiguous. Germline V lookup: CDR1 SGHVS, CDR2 FNYEAQ. The CDR3 is 12 amino acids. Trimming took off 6 bases at V and 8 bases at J, with 11 bases between the two ends. DNA for the CDR3: TGTGCCAGCAGTTTAATAAGCTATGAGCAGTTCTTC. This gives the protein CASSLISYEQFF.

There are many counts of this clonotype. The CDR3 nucleotides are TGTGCCAGCAGTTCCGGCGAGTTGAGCGCTGAAGCTTTCTTT. This sequence encodes CASSSGELSAEAFF. The chain is built from TRBV7-3 and TRBJ1-1; D not certain. The CDR3 length is 14 residues. Deletions cut 6 bases from V and 6 bases from J, with 17 bases between. The germline gives CDR1 SGHTA, CDR2 FQGTGA.

The chain has TRBV27 and TRBJ2-1; perhaps D is TRBD1 or TRBD2 (5 bases each). Germline V lookup: CDR1 MNHEY, CDR2 SMNVEV (reference sequence). There are 11 residues in the CDR3. V was shortened by 3 bases and J by 14 bases, with 11 bases between the two germline ends. CDR3 residues: CASSLGRNEFF. Written as DNA, the CDR3 is TGTGCCAGCAGTTTGGGACGTAACGAGTTCTTC.

This clonotype came up many times. The chain couples TRBV29-1 to TRBJ2-5; D is perhaps TRBD2 (6 bases). V was cut by 7 bases and J by 4 bases, with 19 bases left in between. The CDR3 length is 14 residues. Germline lookup yields CDR1 SQVTM and CDR2 ANQGSEA. The CDR3 spells CSGGLGGVGETQYF. The CDR3, as DNA: TGCAGCGGTGGACTGGGGGGAGTAGGAGAGACCCAGTACTTC.

The CDR3 sequence: CASSYVQGAGFPYEQYF. Here the CDR3 DNA reads TGTGCCAGCAGTTACGTCCAGGGGGCTGGATTTCCCTACGAGCAGTACTTC. The chain is built from TRBV6-2 or TRBV6-3 and TRBJ2-7; 8 bases line up with TRBD1. V lost 2 bases, J lost 2 bases, and 11 bases stayed unmatched. The CDR3 is 17 amino acids. Germline CDR1 MNHEY, CDR2 SVGEGT.

The chain carries TRBV27 and TRBJ2-7; TRBD1 is a possible D gene (5 bases). There are 13 residues in the CDR3. Germline V gene sequence: CDR1 MNHEY, CDR2 SMNVEV (reference sequence). V was trimmed by 5 bases and J by 3 bases, leaving 11 bases between them. DNA of the CDR3: TGTGCCAGCAGTAGAAAAGGGGTCTACGAGCAGTACTTC. Encoded protein: CASSRKGVYEQYF.

This clonotype was seen repeatedly, ten times or more. The V and J genes are TRBV6-1 and TRBJ2-7; tentative D call: TRBD2 (5 bases). Germline CDR1 MNHNS, CDR2 SASEGT. With 3 bases removed from V and 4 bases from J, the gap between germline ends came to 16 bases. The CDR3 sequence is 15 residues long. The CDR3 DNA is TGTGCCAGCAGTGAGGTATTCGAGGGATCGTACGAGCAGTACTTC. Protein: CASSEVFEGSYEQYF.

At least ten counts were recorded for this clonotype. V gene TRBV20-1 combines with J gene TRBJ2-4; D gene uncertain. Germline loops: CDR1 DFQATT, CDR2 SNEGSKA (reference sequence). V was trimmed by 4 bases and J by 0 bases, leaving 13 bases between them. This CDR3 has 15 residues. The CDR3: CSAMLQQLAKNIQYF. The CDR3 DNA is TGCAGTGCTATGCTCCAGCAACTAGCCAAAAACATTCAGTACTTC.

This clonotype was seen a few times. The V call is TRBV20-1, the J call TRBJ2-7; 8 bases agree with TRBD2. The CDR3 runs to 14 residues. J lost 3 bases, V lost 1 base, and 5 bases had no gene match. CDR1 DFQATT and CDR2 SNEGSKA come from the germline V gene (reference sequence). Written as DNA, the CDR3 is TGCAGTGCTAGAGTTTCGGGAGGGTTCTACGAGCAGTACTTC. This encodes CSARVSGGFYEQYF.

This clonotype came up many times. V is TRBV7-2 and J is TRBJ1-2, with a weak D call TRBD1 (5 bases). Deletions cut 2 bases from V and 2 bases from J, with 9 bases between. Germline V CDR1 and CDR2: SGHTA, FQGNSA. This CDR3 is built from 14 residues. The CDR3 DNA sequence: TGTGCCAGCAGCTTACAGGGCCCCAACTATGGCTACACCTTC. The encoded protein is CASSLQGPNYGYTF.

This clonotype was picked up a small number of times. J is TRBJ2-3 and V is TRBV20-1; perhaps TRBD2 as D (5 bases). The germline CDR1 and CDR2 sequences are DFQATT and SNEGSKA (reference sequence). This CDR3 is built from 13 residues. Trimming pared 3 bases from V and 6 bases from J, leaving 13 bases between. The CDR3 DNA is TGCAGTGCTAGGGTAGCGCCACATGATACGCAGTATTTT. Encoded protein: CSARVAPHDTQYF.

This clonotype was detected ten times or more. The chain carries TRBV7-6 and TRBJ1-2; 8 bases fit TRBD1. This CDR3 is 14 amino acids long. With 0 bases clipped from V and 6 bases from J, the junction kept 3 bases outside the gene matches. Looked up from germline, CDR1 is SGHVS and CDR2 is FNYEAQ. The CDR3 nucleotides are TGTGCCAGCAGCTTAGCGCCGGGACAGGATGGCTACACCTTC. As protein: CASSLAPGQDGYTF. The variable domain in full, with the rest retrieved from reference TRBV7-6 and TRBJ1-2, is GAGVSQSPRYKVTKRGQDVALRCDPISGHVSLYWYRQALGQGPEFLTYFNYEAQQDKSGLPNDRFSAERPEGSISTLTIQRTEQRDSAMYRCASSLAPGQDGYTFGSGTRLTVV.

This clonotype was recorded many times. This chain uses TRBV28 with TRBJ1-5, with a tentative D call TRBD1 (6 bases). Between the trimmed V and J ends, which lost 8 bases and 4 bases, there was a span of 15 bases. From germline, CDR1 is MDHEN and CDR2 SYDVKM. The CDR3 has 14 amino acids. The CDR3 is CASWGAEINQPQHF. The CDR3 nucleotides read TGTGCCAGCTGGGGGGCCGAAATTAATCAGCCCCAGCATTTT. The entire variable domain, with the rest obtained from reference TRBV28 and TRBJ1-5, is as follows: DVKVTQSSRYLVKRTGEKVFLECVQDMDHENMFWYRQDPGLGLRLIYFSYDVKMKEKGDIPEGYSVSREKKERFSLILESASTNQTSMYLCASWGAEINQPQHFGDGTRLSIL.

The chain combines TRBV14 with TRBJ1-3; tentatively, D is TRBD1 (5 bases). Trimming took off 1 base at V and 2 bases at J, with 9 bases between the two ends. Germline V CDR1 and CDR2: SGHDN, FVKESK. This CDR3 comprises 15 residues. CDR3 loop: CASSQAQGPGNTIYF. DNA for the CDR3: TGTGCCAGCAGCCAAGCGCAGGGACCTGGAAACACCATATATTTT.

This clonotype was detected many times. J is TRBJ1-1 and V is TRBV7-9, with D maybe TRBD1 (5 bases). The germline CDR1 and CDR2 sequences are SEHNR and FQNEAQ (reference sequence). The V end lost 2 bases, the J end lost 4 bases, and 8 bases lay between the germline ends. This CDR3 has 13 residues. The CDR3 region has the DNA TGTGCCAGCAGCTTACAGGGCGCCACTGAAGCTTTCTTT. Protein product: CASSLQGATEAFF.

V and J are TRBV5-1 and TRBJ2-5; no clear D gene. V was trimmed by 4 bases and J by 2 bases, leaving 15 bases between them. Germline V gene data show CDR1 as SGHRS and CDR2 as YFSETQ. This CDR3 is built from 15 residues. The DNA for the CDR3 is TGCGCCAGCAGCCTGGGCAACAGATATCAAGAGACCCAGTACTTC. This codes for CASSLGNRYQETQYF.

V is TRBV19 and J is TRBJ1-1, with a tentative D call TRBD1 (6 bases). V lost 3 bases and J lost 0, with 8 bases in between. The CDR3 totals 14 residues. Germline V gene data show CDR1 as LNHDA and CDR2 as SQIVND (reference sequence). CDR3 loop: CASSIRQVNTEAFF. In DNA, the CDR3 is TGTGCCAGTAGTATCCGACAGGTGAACACTGAAGCTTTCTTT.

The CDR3 region has the DNA TGTGCCAGCTCCTCCGGGGCGGTTGAAGCTTTCTTT. Translation: CASSSGAVEAFF. V gene TRBV12-3 or TRBV12-4 combines with J gene TRBJ1-1; TRBD1 might be the D (5 bases). V lost 8 bases and J lost 7, with 14 bases in between. This CDR3 is 12 amino acids long.

There are many counts of this clonotype. V and J are TRBV7-9 and TRBJ1-1; TRBD1 matches at 8 bases. The trim removed 6 bases at V and 6 bases at J, leaving 12 bases unmatched. This CDR3 has 15 amino acids. The germline V gene encodes CDR1 SEHNR and CDR2 FQNEAQ (reference sequence). This CDR3 reads CASSPTGQVTSEAFF. The CDR3 DNA is TGTGCCAGCAGTCCAACGGGACAGGTGACCTCTGAAGCTTTCTTT.

At least ten counts were recorded for this clonotype. The CDR3 region is CASSLTPPGQETQYF. In DNA form, the CDR3 reads TGTGCCAGCAGCCTCACCCCGCCAGGCCAAGAGACCCAGTACTTC. This chain connects TRBV7-8 to TRBJ2-5; D is undetermined. Germline assignment: CDR1 SGHVS and CDR2 FQNEAQ. This CDR3 has 15 amino acids. V was pared by 5 bases and J by 1 base, with 14 bases between.

CDR3 in DNA: TGCAGTGCTAGAGATCCGGGACAGTTCAGGGAGACCCAGTACTTC. Its translation is CSARDPGQFRETQYF. The chain is built from TRBV20-1 and TRBJ2-5; 7 nucleotides agree with TRBD1. This CDR3 is built from 15 residues. Germline values: CDR1 DFQATT, CDR2 SNEGSKA (reference sequence). The trim removed 0 bases at V and 5 bases at J, leaving 9 bases unmatched.